Listed below are T cell receptor beta chains from one sample, sequenced in a study of T cell responses to AZD1222 COVID-19 vaccine. Data came from immunoSEQ multiplex PCR; TCRdb stores just in-frame clones and leaves some out. The data contain about 130,000 clones, 90% of them singletons. Sequencing used peripheral blood, obtained on day 0 of MenACWY control vaccination. These receptors came from an adult in good health. Both conserved end residues are part of each CDR3. Fields, in order: D gene, J gene, V gene, clone size, CDR3 DNA, CDR3 protein. D genes are given only for firm matches. Size is stated for part of the rows, as once, few or many counts, or as a class when the clone is expanded.

d_gene: TRBD2
j_gene: TRBJ2-5
v_gene: TRBV18
abundance: -
CDR3nt: TGTGCCAGCTCACCTCGCGGGGGGAGGTTGGAGACCCAGTACTTC
CDR3aa: CASSPRGGRLETQYF

d_gene: -
j_gene: TRBJ1-5
v_gene: TRBV19
abundance: -
CDR3nt: TGTGCCAGTAGTTTTTCCCTAACCCAGCATTTT
CDR3aa: CASSFSLTQHF

d_gene: -
j_gene: TRBJ1-1
v_gene: TRBV28
abundance: -
CDR3nt: TGTGCCAGCAGTTCTTGGAGGGACTCGAACACTGAAGCTTTCTTT
CDR3aa: CASSSWRDSNTEAFF

d_gene: TRBD2
j_gene: TRBJ2-1
v_gene: TRBV27
abundance: -
CDR3nt: TGTGCCAGCAGTCGGGGGGATCGGGCGTACAATGAGCAGTTCTTC
CDR3aa: CASSRGDRAYNEQFF

d_gene: TRBD2
j_gene: TRBJ2-5
v_gene: TRBV4-1
abundance: -
CDR3nt: TGCGCCAGCAGCCAAGAGCCCCTGCTAGCGGGGGGAACTGAGACCCAGTACTTC
CDR3aa: CASSQEPLLAGGTETQYF

d_gene: -
j_gene: TRBJ1-5
v_gene: TRBV4-1
abundance: -
CDR3nt: TGCGCCAGCAGCCCGGACACTCGCGGGGATCAGCCCCAGCATTTT
CDR3aa: CASSPDTRGDQPQHF

d_gene: TRBD1
j_gene: TRBJ1-1
v_gene: TRBV14
abundance: once
CDR3nt: TGTGCCAGCAGCCTACGACAGGGAAGGGTGAACACTGAAGCTTTCTTT
CDR3aa: CASSLRQGRVNTEAFF

d_gene: TRBD1
j_gene: TRBJ1-2
v_gene: TRBV28
abundance: -
CDR3nt: TGTGCCAGCAGAGAGGGACAGGGCGATGGCTACACCTTC
CDR3aa: CASREGQGDGYTF

d_gene: -
j_gene: TRBJ1-2
v_gene: TRBV5-5
abundance: -
CDR3nt: TGTGCCAGCAGCCAGGAGGCAGGGTACTATGGCTACACCTTC
CDR3aa: CASSQEAGYYGYTF

d_gene: -
j_gene: TRBJ1-1
v_gene: TRBV5-5
abundance: -
CDR3nt: TGTGCCAGCAGCTTGGCCTTGGTAGAGGTGAACACTGAAGCTTTCTTT
CDR3aa: CASSLALVEVNTEAFF

d_gene: -
j_gene: TRBJ2-1
v_gene: TRBV14
abundance: -
CDR3nt: TGTGCCAGCAGCCAAGCCGGGCGAGTAATCAATGAGCAGTTCTTC
CDR3aa: CASSQAGRVINEQFF

d_gene: TRBD1
j_gene: TRBJ2-7
v_gene: TRBV6-6
abundance: few
CDR3nt: TGTGCCAGCACCCCGGACAGGGGCTCTTTTGAGCAGTACTTC
CDR3aa: CASTPDRGSFEQYF

d_gene: TRBD2
j_gene: TRBJ2-3
v_gene: TRBV4-1
abundance: once
CDR3nt: TGCGCCAGCAGCTTAAGCCCGAATGCGGGGGGCTTGGATACGCAGTATTTT
CDR3aa: CASSLSPNAGGLDTQYF

d_gene: -
j_gene: TRBJ2-2
v_gene: TRBV11-2
abundance: -
CDR3nt: TGTGCCAGCAGCCTGCTAAGGTCCCCCGGGGAGCTGTTTTTT
CDR3aa: CASSLLRSPGELFF

d_gene: TRBD1
j_gene: TRBJ1-2
v_gene: TRBV18
abundance: -
CDR3nt: TGTGCCAGCTCACCACCTGGTGGGGGACAGATCGGATGGGGCTACACCTTC
CDR3aa: CASSPPGGGQIGWGYTF

d_gene: TRBD2
j_gene: TRBJ2-3
v_gene: TRBV29-1
abundance: -
CDR3nt: TGCAGCGGCTTGACTAGCGGGAGGGGGAATACGCAGTATTTT
CDR3aa: CSGLTSGRGNTQYF

d_gene: -
j_gene: TRBJ1-6
v_gene: TRBV14
abundance: -
CDR3nt: TGTGCCAGCAGCCCCGTGGCAGGTTTTGGATCACCCCTCCACTTT
CDR3aa: CASSPVAGFGSPLHF

d_gene: TRBD1
j_gene: TRBJ1-2
v_gene: TRBV6-5
abundance: -
CDR3nt: TGTGCCAGCAGTCTCGGGACAGGGGGAGACTATGGCTACACCTTC
CDR3aa: CASSLGTGGDYGYTF

d_gene: -
j_gene: TRBJ1-2
v_gene: TRBV12-3/TRBV12-4
abundance: -
CDR3nt: TGTGCCAGCAGTCGCGCTAACTATGGCTACACCTTC
CDR3aa: CASSRANYGYTF

d_gene: -
j_gene: TRBJ2-3
v_gene: TRBV10-3
abundance: once
CDR3nt: TGTGCCATCAGAGGGGACACAGATACGCAGTATTTT
CDR3aa: CAIRGDTDTQYF

d_gene: -
j_gene: TRBJ1-2
v_gene: TRBV28
abundance: medium-sized
CDR3nt: TGTGCCAGCAGTTCGGACAGTTCCTTGGGCTACACCTTC
CDR3aa: CASSSDSSLGYTF

d_gene: -
j_gene: TRBJ1-5
v_gene: TRBV28
abundance: -
CDR3nt: TGTGCCAGCAGTTCTGAACAGGGAACGCAGCCCCAGCATTTT
CDR3aa: CASSSEQGTQPQHF

d_gene: TRBD1
j_gene: TRBJ1-2
v_gene: TRBV28
abundance: -
CDR3nt: TGTGCCAGCAGTCCCAGCGACAGGGAATACTATGGCTACACCTTC
CDR3aa: CASSPSDREYYGYTF

d_gene: -
j_gene: TRBJ2-5
v_gene: TRBV28
abundance: -
CDR3nt: TGTGCCAGCAGTTCCCCCGACAGGTTCCACCAAGAGACCCAGTACTTC
CDR3aa: CASSSPDRFHQETQYF

d_gene: TRBD2
j_gene: TRBJ2-3
v_gene: TRBV28
abundance: -
CDR3nt: TGTGCCAGCAGTCCACTACCAACTAGCGGGAGTGCGGATACGCAGTATTTT
CDR3aa: CASSPLPTSGSADTQYF

d_gene: -
j_gene: TRBJ2-2
v_gene: TRBV7-2
abundance: once
CDR3nt: TGTGCCAGCAGCAGGCAGGTTAACGGGGAGCTGTTTTTT
CDR3aa: CASSRQVNGELFF

d_gene: -
j_gene: TRBJ2-7
v_gene: TRBV14
abundance: -
CDR3nt: TGTGCCAGCAGCCAAGGAGCAGGGGTCGAGCAGTACTTC
CDR3aa: CASSQGAGVEQYF

d_gene: -
j_gene: TRBJ2-3
v_gene: TRBV18
abundance: -
CDR3nt: TGTGCCAGCTCACGGACTGACACAGATACGCAGTATTTT
CDR3aa: CASSRTDTDTQYF

d_gene: TRBD2
j_gene: TRBJ2-3
v_gene: TRBV6-2/TRBV6-3
abundance: -
CDR3nt: TGTGCCAGCAGCACAAGAAAACCTAGCGGGAGCTCGACAGATACGCAGTATTTT
CDR3aa: CASSTRKPSGSSTDTQYF

d_gene: -
j_gene: TRBJ1-2
v_gene: TRBV28
abundance: -
CDR3nt: TGTGCCAGCAGTCCGACCTACTATGGCTACACCTTC
CDR3aa: CASSPTYYGYTF

d_gene: TRBD1
j_gene: TRBJ1-4
v_gene: TRBV5-8
abundance: -
CDR3nt: TGTGCCAGCAGCCCGGGACAGGGAAATGTACGGGAAAAACTGTTTTTT
CDR3aa: CASSPGQGNVREKLFF

d_gene: TRBD2
j_gene: TRBJ2-5
v_gene: TRBV5-6
abundance: -
CDR3nt: TGTGCCAGCAGCTTCGGAGCGGGGGGGCGGCAAGAGACCCAGTACTTC
CDR3aa: CASSFGAGGRQETQYF

d_gene: -
j_gene: TRBJ1-5
v_gene: TRBV6-1
abundance: -
CDR3nt: TGTGCCAGCAGTGAAGGGGACGGTGCGTGGCAGCCCCAGCATTTT
CDR3aa: CASSEGDGAWQPQHF

d_gene: -
j_gene: TRBJ2-7
v_gene: TRBV9
abundance: -
CDR3nt: TGTGCCAGCAGCGTGGACCCCACGGGAGAGCAGTACTTC
CDR3aa: CASSVDPTGEQYF

d_gene: -
j_gene: TRBJ1-1
v_gene: TRBV29-1
abundance: few
CDR3nt: TGCAGCGCTACGCGAGGTAGGACTGAAGCTTTCTTT
CDR3aa: CSATRGRTEAFF

d_gene: TRBD2
j_gene: TRBJ2-1
v_gene: TRBV5-4
abundance: few
CDR3nt: TGTGCCAGCAGCTTGGCTAGCGGGAGGGTGGGTGAGCAGTTCTTC
CDR3aa: CASSLASGRVGEQFF

d_gene: -
j_gene: TRBJ1-5
v_gene: TRBV28
abundance: -
CDR3nt: TGTGCCAGCAGTCTGACCGGGGATTATAGCAATCAGCCCCAGCATTTT
CDR3aa: CASSLTGDYSNQPQHF

d_gene: -
j_gene: TRBJ2-7
v_gene: TRBV28
abundance: -
CDR3nt: TGTGCCAGCAGTTTAGCGGGGCCGTCCTACGAGCAGTACTTC
CDR3aa: CASSLAGPSYEQYF

d_gene: -
j_gene: TRBJ1-1
v_gene: TRBV6-5
abundance: few
CDR3nt: TGTGCCAGCAGTTCCACGGTTGGGGGTAGCACTGAAGCTTTCTTT
CDR3aa: CASSSTVGGSTEAFF

d_gene: TRBD1
j_gene: TRBJ1-1
v_gene: TRBV25-1
abundance: -
CDR3nt: TGTGCCAGCAGTGAACCCCACAGGGGGAACACTGAAGCTTTCTTT
CDR3aa: CASSEPHRGNTEAFF

d_gene: -
j_gene: TRBJ2-5
v_gene: TRBV28
abundance: -
CDR3nt: TGTGCCAGCAGTCCACGGGGGGCCTTGGGGGAGACCCAGTACTTC
CDR3aa: CASSPRGALGETQYF

d_gene: TRBD1
j_gene: TRBJ2-2
v_gene: TRBV9
abundance: -
CDR3nt: TGTGCCAGCAGCGTCCCCCCGCGACAGGGGGTTTTGGATACCGGGGAGCTGTTTTTT
CDR3aa: CASSVPPRQGVLDTGELFF

d_gene: TRBD1
j_gene: TRBJ1-1
v_gene: TRBV5-1
abundance: -
CDR3nt: TGCGCCAGCAGCTTTCTACAGGGGCGAAAGAACACTGAAGCTTTCTTT
CDR3aa: CASSFLQGRKNTEAFF

d_gene: -
j_gene: TRBJ1-4
v_gene: TRBV7-8
abundance: -
CDR3nt: TGTGCCAGCAGCTTAGAATACGGGGGGGCGTGGGAAAAACTGTTTTTT
CDR3aa: CASSLEYGGAWEKLFF